The present entry profiles one TCR beta chain with its context. This specimen belongs to a study of blood T cell repertoires in COVID-19. Trimming stripped 0 bases from V and 4 bases from J, with 18 bases between. Germline V CDR1 and CDR2: KGHSH, LQKENI. The length of the CDR3 is 18 residues. Sequencing was performed with immunoSEQ multiplex PCR; in TCRdb, only in-frame clones are kept and a portion is missing. The sample contains about 310,000 clones, approximately 91% of which appear only once. Sequencing was done on a sample of PBMCs or T cells enriched from blood (not recorded which). V and J are TRBV18 and TRBJ2-2; D is perhaps TRBD1 (5 bases). This sequence originates from a man aged 55 to 70 who had recovered from COVID-19. The CDR3 nucleotides read TGTGCCAGCTCACCACCTGGGTCTGGGGCCTATGCCACCGGGGAGCTGTTTTTT. This sequence encodes CASSPPGSGAYATGELFF.